This T cell receptor beta chain was sequenced for a study of shared clonotypes between healthy human individuals. Concerning this clone itself: What it binds is unknown.

Germline-derived CDR1 and CDR2 are SGDLS and YYNGEE. CDR3 length equals 16 residues. V shed 1 base and J shed 0 bases, with 13 bases lying between them. Study outcomes and limitations: A generally larger estimated richness was seen in naive subsets than in memory subsets. Sampling covered nothing but blood. Tissue TCR repertoires likely differ from those found in blood.

Genomic DNA of each subset was evenly split across several immunoSEQ plates. Replicate PCRs run on sorted subsets employed around 200 ng DNA, 25,000 to 35,000 T cell genomes. Profiled with immunoSEQ multiplex PCR; TCRdb holds only in-frame clones, not every one. The data hold some 2,500,000 clones, with under 95% observed a single time. J is TRBJ1-2 and V is TRBV9; unclear D gene. The sequence derives from a man younger than 35 in good health. Some clones in this sample may be carry-over from other donors' samples. Sequencing was done on a sample of naive CD4+ T cells from PBMCs. Described subset: CD45RA+ positively selected. This CDR3 reads CASSVNPGITNYGYTF. In DNA, the CDR3 is TGTGCCAGCAGCGTAAACCCGGGGATTACTAACTATGGCTACACCTTC.